This T cell receptor beta chain was recovered during a study of shared clonotypes between healthy human individuals. Findings and limits, study-wide: At large depth, rarefaction still showed sorted-subset sequencing to be incomplete.

The CD4+ fraction was divided into a CD45RA+ naive subset and a CD45RA-negative memory subset. The CDR3 contains 18 residues. The V end was cut by 0 bases, the J end by 0 bases, with 18 bases between. Germline V lookup: CDR1 SGHRS, CDR2 YFSETQ. Only in-frame clones appear in the TCRdb table, and some are missing; sequencing was by immunoSEQ multiplex PCR. The sample gives about 1.5 million clones, 95% to 97% of which show up once; approximately 1.1% is in the top ten. Comment on this clone: Its target is unknown.

The rearrangement joins TRBV5-1 to TRBJ1-1; perhaps TRBD1 as D (6 bases). Sequenced material: naive CD4+ T cells sorted from blood. Sample subset: CD45RA+ positively selected. This receptor was taken from a man aged 25-45 years in good health. The CDR3 is CASSLAVQRGILNTEAFF. Here the CDR3 DNA reads TGCGCCAGCAGCTTGGCCGTACAGAGGGGGATCTTGAACACTGAAGCTTTCTTT.